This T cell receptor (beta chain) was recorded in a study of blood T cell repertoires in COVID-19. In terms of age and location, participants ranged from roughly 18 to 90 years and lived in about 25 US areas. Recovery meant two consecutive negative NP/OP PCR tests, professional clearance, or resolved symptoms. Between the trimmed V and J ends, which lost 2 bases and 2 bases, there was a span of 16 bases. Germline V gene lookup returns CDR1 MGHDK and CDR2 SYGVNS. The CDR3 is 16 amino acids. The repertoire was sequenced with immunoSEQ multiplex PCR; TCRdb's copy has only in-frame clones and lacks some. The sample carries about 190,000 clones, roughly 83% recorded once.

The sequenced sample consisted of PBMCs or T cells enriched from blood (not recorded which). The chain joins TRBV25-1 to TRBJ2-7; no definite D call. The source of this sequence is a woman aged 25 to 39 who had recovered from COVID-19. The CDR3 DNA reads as TGTGCCAGCAGTGAAGTCATGAATACTCAAACCTACGAGCAGTACTTC. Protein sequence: CASSEVMNTQTYEQYF.